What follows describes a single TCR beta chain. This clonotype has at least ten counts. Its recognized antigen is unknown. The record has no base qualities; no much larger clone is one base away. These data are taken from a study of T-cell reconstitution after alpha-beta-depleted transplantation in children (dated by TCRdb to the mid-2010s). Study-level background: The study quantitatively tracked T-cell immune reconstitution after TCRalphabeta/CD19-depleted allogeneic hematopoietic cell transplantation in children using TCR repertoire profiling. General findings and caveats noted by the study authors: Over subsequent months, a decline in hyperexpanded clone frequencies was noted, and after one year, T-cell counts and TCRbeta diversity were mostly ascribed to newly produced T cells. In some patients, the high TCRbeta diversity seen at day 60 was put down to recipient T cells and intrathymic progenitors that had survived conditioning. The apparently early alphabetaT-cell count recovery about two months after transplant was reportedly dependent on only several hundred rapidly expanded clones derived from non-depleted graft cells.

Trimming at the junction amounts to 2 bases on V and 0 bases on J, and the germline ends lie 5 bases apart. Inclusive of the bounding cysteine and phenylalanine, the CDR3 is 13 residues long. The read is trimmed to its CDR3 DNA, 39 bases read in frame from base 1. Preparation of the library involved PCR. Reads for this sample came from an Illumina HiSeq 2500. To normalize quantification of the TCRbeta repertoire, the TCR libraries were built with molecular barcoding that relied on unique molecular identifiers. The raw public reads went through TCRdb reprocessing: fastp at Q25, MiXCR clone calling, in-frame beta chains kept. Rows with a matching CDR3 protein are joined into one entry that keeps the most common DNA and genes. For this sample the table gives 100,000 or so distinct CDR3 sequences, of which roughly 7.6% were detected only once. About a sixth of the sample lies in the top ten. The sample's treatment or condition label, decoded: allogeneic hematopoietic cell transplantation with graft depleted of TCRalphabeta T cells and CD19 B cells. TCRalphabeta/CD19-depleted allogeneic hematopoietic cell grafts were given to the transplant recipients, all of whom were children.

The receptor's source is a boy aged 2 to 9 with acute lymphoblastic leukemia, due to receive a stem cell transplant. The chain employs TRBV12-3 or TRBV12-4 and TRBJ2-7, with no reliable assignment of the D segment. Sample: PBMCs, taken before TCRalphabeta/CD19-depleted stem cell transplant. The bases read TGTGCCAGCAGTTTAAAAGCCTCCTACGAGCAGTACTTC. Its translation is CASSLKASYEQYF.